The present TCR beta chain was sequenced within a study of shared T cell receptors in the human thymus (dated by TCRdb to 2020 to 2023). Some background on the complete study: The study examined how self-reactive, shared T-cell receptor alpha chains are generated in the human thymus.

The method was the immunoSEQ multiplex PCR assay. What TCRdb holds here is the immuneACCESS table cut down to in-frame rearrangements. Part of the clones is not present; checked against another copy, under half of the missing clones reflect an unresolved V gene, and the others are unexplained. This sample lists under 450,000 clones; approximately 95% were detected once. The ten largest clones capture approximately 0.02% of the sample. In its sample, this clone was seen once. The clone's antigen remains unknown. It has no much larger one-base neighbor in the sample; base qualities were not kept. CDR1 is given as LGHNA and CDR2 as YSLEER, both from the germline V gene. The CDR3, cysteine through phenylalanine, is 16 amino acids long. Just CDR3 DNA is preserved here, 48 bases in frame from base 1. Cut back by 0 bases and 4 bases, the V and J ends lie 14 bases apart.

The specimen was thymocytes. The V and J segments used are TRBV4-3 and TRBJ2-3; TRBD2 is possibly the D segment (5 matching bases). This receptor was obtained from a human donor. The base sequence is TGCGCCAGCAGCCAAGATCCAAGCAGGAGGTCAGATACGCAGTATTTT. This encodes CASSQDPSRRSDTQYF.